The 14 T cell receptor beta chains given below trace back to one sample, sequenced in a study of T cell repertoires in cytomegalovirus infection. TCRdb re-analysed the reads in MiXCR, keeping a single row per CDR3 protein. The table includes hundreds of thousands of distinct CDR3 sequences, roughly a quarter detected once. Sample: CD8+ T cells from PBMCs. Receptors originate from a human donor in good health (CMV status not recorded). Some clones in this sample may be carry-over from other donors' samples.

This clonotype has at least ten counts. The chain combines TRBV6-6 with TRBJ1-1, with D unclear. Germline assignment: CDR1 MNHNY and CDR2 SVGAGI (reference sequence). The V gene lost 2 bases and the J gene lost 5 bases, with 12 bases spanning the gap. This CDR3 contains 14 residues. CDR3 in amino acids: CASSYRPGGTEAFF. Here the CDR3 DNA reads TGTGCCAGCAGTTACCGTCCAGGAGGGACTGAAGCTTTCTTT.

The V and J genes are TRBV12-3 or TRBV12-4 and TRBJ2-1; a weak D match, TRBD1 (6 bases). V was pared by 0 bases and J by 8 bases, with 11 bases between. The CDR3 is 14 residues long. CDR3 sequence (DNA): TGTGCCAGCAGTTTAGCGGGGGCGAACGATGAGCAGTTCTTC. Translating it yields CASSLAGANDEQFF.

The table lists this clonotype with many counts. The chain recombines TRBV7-6 with TRBJ2-6; TRBD1 matches at 7 bases. The CDR3 has 17 amino acids. The germline CDR1 and CDR2 sequences are SGHVS and FNYEAQ. V gave up 1 base and J gave up 0 bases; unmatched junction bases: 3. CDR3 in DNA: TGTGCCAGCAGCTTAGGGACAGGACTCTCTGGGGCCAACGTCCTGACTTTC. Translating it yields CASSLGTGLSGANVLTF.

The CDR3 is CSGWTQNNEQFF. Written as DNA, the CDR3 is TGCAGCGGGTGGACTCAGAACAATGAGCAGTTCTTC. This rearrangement joins TRBV29-1 to TRBJ2-1, with D perhaps TRBD2 (5 bases). CDR1 and CDR2 (germline): SQVTM, ANQGSEA. Trimming cost V 7 bases and J 5 bases, with 12 bases left between them. CDR3 length: 12 residues.

This clonotype was seen more than once but under ten times. CDR3 residues: CSVEGGQAYGYTF. The DNA of the CDR3 is TGCAGCGTTGAGGGGGGACAGGCCTATGGCTACACCTTC. This sequence joins TRBV29-1 and TRBJ1-2, with TRBD1 matching 8 bases. Germline CDR1 reads SQVTM; CDR2 reads ANQGSEA. V was pared by 3 bases and J by 4 bases, with 4 bases of the junction left unmatched. The CDR3 sequence is 13 residues long.

For this clonotype: This may arise from a read error, as a much more abundant clone is one base away. The chain combines TRBV7-6 with TRBJ1-1, with D uncertain. The germline CDR1 and CDR2 sequences are SGHVS and FNYEAQ. The length of the CDR3 is 15 residues. The DNA of the CDR3 is TGTACCAGCAGCTTAAATTCCGGGTTCAACACTGAAGCTTTCTTT. Translated, it gives CTSSLNSGFNTEAFF.

V gene TRBV6-5 combines with J gene TRBJ2-1; 7 bases agree with TRBD2. Germline assignment: CDR1 MNHEY and CDR2 SVGAGI. V shed 7 bases, J shed 10 bases, and the junction held 7 bases outside the gene matches. There are 12 residues in the CDR3. Here the CDR3 reads CASTSSGLEQFF. CDR3 sequence (DNA): TGTGCCAGCACGTCTTCGGGACTAGAGCAGTTCTTC.

The table lists this clonotype with many counts. This chain uses TRBV7-8 with TRBJ2-3; 10 bases match TRBD2. The germline V gene encodes CDR1 SGHVS and CDR2 FQNEAQ. The CDR3 runs 17 residues. V lost 0 bases to trimming and J lost 3 bases; unmatched junction nucleotides: 6. In DNA, the CDR3 is TGTGCCAGCAGCTTAGCGCCGACTAGCGGGTCAACAGATACGCAGTATTTT. Amino acids: CASSLAPTSGSTDTQYF.

This clonotype was counted at least ten times. The rearrangement joins TRBV7-9 to TRBJ2-7; 8 bases are shared with TRBD2. The trim removed 5 bases at V and 3 bases at J, leaving 12 bases unmatched. The germline V gene has CDR1 SEHNR and CDR2 FQNEAQ (reference sequence). The CDR3 spans 16 residues. The CDR3 is CASSTREGANLYEQYF. CDR3 sequence (DNA): TGTGCCAGCAGCACCCGGGAGGGCGCGAACCTCTACGAGCAGTACTTC.

V gene TRBV27 combines with J gene TRBJ2-1; 8 bases map to TRBD2. CDR1 is MNHEY, CDR2 SMNVEV, per germline (reference sequence). Trimming at V came to 5 bases and at J to 7 bases, leaving 10 bases not matched to a gene. This CDR3 is 15 amino acids long. CDR3: CASSLTSALGNEQFF. CDR3 sequence (DNA): TGTGCCAGCAGTCTGACTAGCGCCTTAGGGAATGAGCAGTTCTTC.

V and J are TRBV5-4 and TRBJ2-7; TRBD2 might be the D (5 bases). CDR1 and CDR2 (germline): SGHNT, YYREEE (reference sequence). This CDR3 has 13 amino acids. Trimming took 4 bases from V and 6 from J, leaving 14 bases between them. In DNA form, the CDR3 reads TGTGCCAGCAGCGATCTAGGGAGACCCGAGCAGTACTTC. Translating gives CASSDLGRPEQYF. The whole variable domain, remainder taken from reference TRBV5-4 and TRBJ2-7, is ETGVTQSPTHLIKTRGQQVTLRCSSQSGHNTVSWYQQALGQGPQFIFQYYREEENGRGNFPPRFSGLQFPNYSSELNVNALELDDSALYLCASSDLGRPEQYFGPGTRLTVT.

The chain is built from TRBV29-1 and TRBJ1-1, with a possible D match to TRBD1 (5 bases). Germline V gives CDR1 SQVTM, CDR2 ANQGSEA. The CDR3 runs to 12 residues. V gave up 0 bases and J gave up 10 bases, with 12 bases separating them. This chain's CDR3 is CSVEDQAGTAFF. The DNA of the CDR3 is TGCAGCGTTGAAGATCAGGCAGGGACAGCTTTCTTT.

The rearrangement links TRBV20-1 to TRBJ1-6, with TRBD1 matching 7 bases. V trimming: 1 base; J trimming: 6 bases; junction bases outside the gene matches: 6. CDR1 is DFQATT, CDR2 SNEGSKA, per germline (reference sequence). This CDR3 region has 15 residues. CDR3 nucleotide sequence: TGCAGTGCTAGAGGGGGGAGGGGGCGTAATTCACCCCTCCACTTT. Amino acid sequence: CSARGGRGRNSPLHF.

This chain joins TRBV6-5 and TRBJ2-1; the D gene could be TRBD1 or TRBD2 (5 bases each). This CDR3 is built from 16 residues. V lost 0 bases and J 7 bases, leaving 16 bases between the germline ends. CDR1 MNHEY and CDR2 SVGAGI come from the germline V gene. CDR3 loop: CASSYSRQVGDNEQFF. CDR3 nucleotides: TGTGCCAGCAGTTACTCGAGGCAGGTGGGGGATAATGAGCAGTTCTTC.